This T cell receptor (beta chain) stems from a study of human T cells and chemical hapten exposure. This clonotype was observed a few times. Antigen specificity is unknown. What the library attached to individual cDNA molecules were unique molecular identifiers. One entry per CDR3 protein, called by TCRdb with MiXCR from the RACE reads. Altogether some 330,000 distinct CDR3 sequences are present, about 5% being singletons, with the ten largest covering less than 9%. This CDR3 region has 15 residues. With 4 bases removed from V and 3 bases from J, the gap between germline ends came to 10 bases. Stated time point: pre-sensitization, week 0. The treatment: therapeutic diphenylcyclopropenone sensitization with weekly scalp DPC. Total RNA was isolated from whole blood that had not been fractionated. Study-level points and caveats: Among expanded TCRs, significantly more large CDR3 similarity clusters formed than among controls. Since the donors had alopecia, their immune response may not be the same as that of healthy people.

The clonotype comes from a woman between 18 and 29 years old with alopecia areata. Some clones in this sample may be carry-over from other donors' samples. This material consisted of whole blood, taken in connection with sensitization to the hapten diphenylcyclopropenone (DPC). The V gene is TRBV12-3 or TRBV12-4, the J gene TRBJ1-6, with a weak D call TRBD1 (6 bases). Here the CDR3 DNA reads TGTGCCAGCAGTTCCAAGACAGGCTATAATTCACCCCTCCACTTT. Amino acids: CASSSKTGYNSPLHF.